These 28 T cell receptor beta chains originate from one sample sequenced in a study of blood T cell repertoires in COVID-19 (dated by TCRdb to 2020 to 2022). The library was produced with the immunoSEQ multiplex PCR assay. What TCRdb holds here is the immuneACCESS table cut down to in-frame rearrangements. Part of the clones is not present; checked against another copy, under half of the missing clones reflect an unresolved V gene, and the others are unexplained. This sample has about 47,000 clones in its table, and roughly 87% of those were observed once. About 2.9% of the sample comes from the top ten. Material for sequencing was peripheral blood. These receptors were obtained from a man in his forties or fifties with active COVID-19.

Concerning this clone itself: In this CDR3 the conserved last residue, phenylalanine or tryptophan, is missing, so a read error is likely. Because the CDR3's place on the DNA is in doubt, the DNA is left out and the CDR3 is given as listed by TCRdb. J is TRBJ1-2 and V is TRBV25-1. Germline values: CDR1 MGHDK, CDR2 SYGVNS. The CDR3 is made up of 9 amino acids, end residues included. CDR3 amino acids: CAIPTRKGL.

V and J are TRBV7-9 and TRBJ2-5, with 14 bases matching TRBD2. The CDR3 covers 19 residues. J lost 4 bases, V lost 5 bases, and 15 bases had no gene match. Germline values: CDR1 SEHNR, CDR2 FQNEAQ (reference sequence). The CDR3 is CASSLRLAGGPSWGETQYF. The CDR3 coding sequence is TGTGCCAGCAGCCTTCGACTAGCGGGAGGGCCGTCGTGGGGAGAGACCCAGTACTTC.

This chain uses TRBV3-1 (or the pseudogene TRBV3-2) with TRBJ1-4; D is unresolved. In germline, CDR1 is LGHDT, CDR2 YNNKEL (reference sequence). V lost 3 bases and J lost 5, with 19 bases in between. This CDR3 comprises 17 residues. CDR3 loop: CASSQIAGRSPNEKLFF. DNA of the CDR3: TGTGCCAGCAGCCAGATAGCTGGTCGATCCCCCAATGAAAAACTGTTTTTT.

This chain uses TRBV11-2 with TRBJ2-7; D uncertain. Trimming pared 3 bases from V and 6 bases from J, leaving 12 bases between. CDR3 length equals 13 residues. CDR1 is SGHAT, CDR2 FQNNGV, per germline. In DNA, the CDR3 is TGTGCCAGCAGCTTTGATAGTCGTGGCGAGCAGTACGTC. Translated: CASSFDSRGEQYV.

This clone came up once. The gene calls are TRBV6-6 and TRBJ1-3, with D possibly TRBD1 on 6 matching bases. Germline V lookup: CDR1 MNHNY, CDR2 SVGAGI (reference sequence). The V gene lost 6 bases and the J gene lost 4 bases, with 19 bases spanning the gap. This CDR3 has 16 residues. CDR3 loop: CASSLPDRPSGNTIYF. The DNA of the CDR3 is TGTGCCAGCAGCCTACCCGACAGGCCGTCAGGAAACACCATATATTTT.

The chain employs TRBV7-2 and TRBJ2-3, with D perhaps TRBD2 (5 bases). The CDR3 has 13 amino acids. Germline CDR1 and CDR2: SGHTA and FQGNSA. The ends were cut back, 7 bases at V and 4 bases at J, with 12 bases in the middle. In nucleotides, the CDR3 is TGTGCCAGCACCTTGGTGAGGGCAGATACGCAGTATTTT. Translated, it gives CASTLVRADTQYF.

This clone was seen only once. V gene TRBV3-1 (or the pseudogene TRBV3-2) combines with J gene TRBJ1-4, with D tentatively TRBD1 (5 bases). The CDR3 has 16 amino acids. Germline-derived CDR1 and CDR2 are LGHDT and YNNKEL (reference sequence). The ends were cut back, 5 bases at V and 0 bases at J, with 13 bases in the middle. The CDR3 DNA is TGTGCCAGCAGCACGCGTCGGGGGACAACTAATGAAAAACTGTTTTTT. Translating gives CASSTRRGTTNEKLFF.

The CDR3: CASSVGAGGAEKLFF. The CDR3 nucleotides are TGTGCCAGCAGCGTAGGGGCAGGGGGCGCCGAAAAACTGTTTTTT. The genes are TRBV9 and TRBJ1-4; 8 positions match TRBD1. The V gene end was trimmed by 0 bases and the J gene end by 8 bases; junction bases not matched to a gene: 6. Germline V gives CDR1 SGDLS, CDR2 YYNGEE. CDR3 length: 15 amino acids.

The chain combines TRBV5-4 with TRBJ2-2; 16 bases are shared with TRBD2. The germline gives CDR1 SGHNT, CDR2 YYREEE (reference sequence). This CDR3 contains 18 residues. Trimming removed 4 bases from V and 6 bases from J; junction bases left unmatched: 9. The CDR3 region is CASSQPGLAGGPSGELFF. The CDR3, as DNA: TGTGCCAGCAGCCAGCCGGGACTAGCGGGGGGGCCCTCCGGGGAGCTGTTTTTT.

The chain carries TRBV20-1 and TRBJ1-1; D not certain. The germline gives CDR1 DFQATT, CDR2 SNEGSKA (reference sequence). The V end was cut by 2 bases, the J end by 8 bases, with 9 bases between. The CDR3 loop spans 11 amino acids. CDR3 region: CSARRTVEAFF. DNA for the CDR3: TGCAGTGCTAGAAGAACGGTAGAAGCTTTCTTT.

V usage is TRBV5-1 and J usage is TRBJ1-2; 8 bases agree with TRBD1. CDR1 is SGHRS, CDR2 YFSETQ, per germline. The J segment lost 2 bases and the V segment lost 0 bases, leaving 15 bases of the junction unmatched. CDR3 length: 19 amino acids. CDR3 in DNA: TGCGCCAGCAGCTTGGCCGCTGGACAGGGAACCTTTGGCAACTATGGCTACACCTTC. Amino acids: CASSLAAGQGTFGNYGYTF. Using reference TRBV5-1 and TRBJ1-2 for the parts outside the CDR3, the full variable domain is KAGVTQTPRYLIKTRGQQVTLSCSPISGHRSVSWYQQTPGQGLQFLFEYFSETQRNKGNFPGRFSGRQFSNSRSEMNVSTLELGDSALYLCASSLAAGQGTFGNYGYTFGSGTRLTVV.

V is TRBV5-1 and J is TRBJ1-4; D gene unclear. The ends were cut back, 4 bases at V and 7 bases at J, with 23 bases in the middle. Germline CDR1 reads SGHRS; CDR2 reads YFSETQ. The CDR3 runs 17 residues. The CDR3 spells CASSRGNGRGEGEKLFF. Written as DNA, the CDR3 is TGCGCCAGCAGCCGAGGGAATGGCAGAGGAGAGGGTGAAAAACTGTTTTTT.

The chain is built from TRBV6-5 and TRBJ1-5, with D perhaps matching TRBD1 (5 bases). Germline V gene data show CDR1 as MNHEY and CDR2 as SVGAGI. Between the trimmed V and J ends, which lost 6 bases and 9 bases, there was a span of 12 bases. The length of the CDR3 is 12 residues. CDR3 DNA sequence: TGTGCCAGCAGCACCTACGGGGGGCCCCAGCATTTT. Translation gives CASSTYGGPQHF.

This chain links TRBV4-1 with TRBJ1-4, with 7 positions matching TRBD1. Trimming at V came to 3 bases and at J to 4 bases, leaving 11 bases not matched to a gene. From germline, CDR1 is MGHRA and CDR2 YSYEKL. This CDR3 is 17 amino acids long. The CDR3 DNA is TGCGCCAGCAGCCAGATAGGAGAGGGACAGAGTAATGAAAAACTGTTTTTT. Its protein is CASSQIGEGQSNEKLFF.

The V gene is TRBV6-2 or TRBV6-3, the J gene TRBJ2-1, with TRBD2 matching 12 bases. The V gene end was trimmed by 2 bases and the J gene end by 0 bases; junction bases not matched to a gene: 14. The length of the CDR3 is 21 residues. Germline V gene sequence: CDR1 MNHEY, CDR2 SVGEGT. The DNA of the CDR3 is TGTGCCAGCAGTTACCCTACCGGGACTAGCGGGCGGGGCTTCTCCTACAATGAGCAGTTCTTC. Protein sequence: CASSYPTGTSGRGFSYNEQFF.

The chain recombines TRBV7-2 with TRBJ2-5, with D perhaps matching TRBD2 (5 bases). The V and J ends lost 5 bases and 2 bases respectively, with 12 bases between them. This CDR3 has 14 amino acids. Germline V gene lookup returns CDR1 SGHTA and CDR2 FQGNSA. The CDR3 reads CASSRDRHQETQYF. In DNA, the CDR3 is TGTGCCAGCAGCCGGGATAGACATCAAGAGACCCAGTACTTC.

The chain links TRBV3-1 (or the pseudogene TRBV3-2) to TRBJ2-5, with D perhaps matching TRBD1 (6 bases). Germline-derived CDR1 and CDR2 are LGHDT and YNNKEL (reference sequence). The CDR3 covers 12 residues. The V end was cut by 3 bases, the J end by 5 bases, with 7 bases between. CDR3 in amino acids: CASSQQGETQYF. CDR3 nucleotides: TGTGCCAGCAGCCAGCAGGGGGAGACCCAGTACTTC.

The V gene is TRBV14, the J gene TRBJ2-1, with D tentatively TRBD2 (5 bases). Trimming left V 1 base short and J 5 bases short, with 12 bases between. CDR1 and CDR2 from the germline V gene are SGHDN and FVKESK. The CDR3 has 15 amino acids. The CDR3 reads CASSQAPPEDNEQFF. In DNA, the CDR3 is TGTGCCAGCAGCCAAGCCCCCCCGGAGGACAATGAGCAGTTCTTC.

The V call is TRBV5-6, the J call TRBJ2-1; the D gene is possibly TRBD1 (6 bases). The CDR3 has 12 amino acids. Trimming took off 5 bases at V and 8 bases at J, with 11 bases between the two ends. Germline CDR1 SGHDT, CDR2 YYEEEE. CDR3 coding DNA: TGTGCCAGCAGTTTACAGGGCTATGAGCAGTTCTTC. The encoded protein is CASSLQGYEQFF. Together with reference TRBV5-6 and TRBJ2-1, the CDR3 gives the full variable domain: DAGVTQSPTHLIKTRGQQVTLRCSPKSGHDTVSWYQQALGQGPQFIFQYYEEEERQRGNFPDRFSGHQFPNYSSELNVNALLLGDSALYLCASSLQGYEQFFGPGTRLTVL.

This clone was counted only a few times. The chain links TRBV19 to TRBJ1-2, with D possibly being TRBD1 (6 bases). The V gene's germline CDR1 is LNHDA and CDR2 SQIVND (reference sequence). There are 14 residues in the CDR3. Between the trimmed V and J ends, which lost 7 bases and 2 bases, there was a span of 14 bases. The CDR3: CASTRDNRNYGYTF. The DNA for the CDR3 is TGTGCCAGTACCCGGGACAACCGAAACTATGGCTACACCTTC.

CDR3 sequence reads: CATSRDPSGQETQYF. In DNA, the CDR3 is TGTGCCACCAGCAGAGACCCGTCGGGTCAAGAGACCCAGTACTTC. This chain connects TRBV15 to TRBJ2-5; no firm D call. Germline assignment: CDR1 LNHNV and CDR2 YYDKDF (reference sequence). The CDR3 is 15 residues long. Trimming removed 0 bases at V and 2 bases at J, with 10 bases between.

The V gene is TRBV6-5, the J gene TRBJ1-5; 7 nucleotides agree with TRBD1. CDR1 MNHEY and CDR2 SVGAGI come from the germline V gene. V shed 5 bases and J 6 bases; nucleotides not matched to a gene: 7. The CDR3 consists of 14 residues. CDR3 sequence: CASSPRQGSQPQHF. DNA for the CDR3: TGTGCCAGCAGTCCGCGACAGGGCAGTCAGCCCCAGCATTTT.

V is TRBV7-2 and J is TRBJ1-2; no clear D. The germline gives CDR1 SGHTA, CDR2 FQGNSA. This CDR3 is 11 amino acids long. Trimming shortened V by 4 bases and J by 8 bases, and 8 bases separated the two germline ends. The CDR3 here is CASSSLFGYTF. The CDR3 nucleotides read TGTGCCAGCAGCTCTTTGTTCGGCTACACCTTC.

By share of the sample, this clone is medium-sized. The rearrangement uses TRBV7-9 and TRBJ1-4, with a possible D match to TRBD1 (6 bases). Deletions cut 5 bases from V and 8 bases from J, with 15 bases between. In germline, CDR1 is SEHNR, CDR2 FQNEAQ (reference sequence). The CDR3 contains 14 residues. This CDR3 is CASSNAGVQEKLFF. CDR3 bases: TGTGCCAGCAGCAACGCAGGGGTTCAGGAAAAACTGTTTTTT. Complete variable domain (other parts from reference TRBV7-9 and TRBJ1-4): DTGVSQNPRHKITKRGQNVTFRCDPISEHNRLYWYRQTLGQGPEFLTYFQNEAQLEKSRLLSDRFSAERPKGSFSTLEIQRTEQGDSAMYLCASSNAGVQEKLFFGSGTQLSVL.

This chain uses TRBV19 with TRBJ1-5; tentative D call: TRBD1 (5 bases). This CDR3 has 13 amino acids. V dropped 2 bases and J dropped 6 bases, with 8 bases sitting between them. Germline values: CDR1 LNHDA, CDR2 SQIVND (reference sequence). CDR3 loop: CASSIQGSQPQHF. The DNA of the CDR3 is TGTGCCAGTAGTATACAGGGAAGTCAGCCCCAGCATTTT.

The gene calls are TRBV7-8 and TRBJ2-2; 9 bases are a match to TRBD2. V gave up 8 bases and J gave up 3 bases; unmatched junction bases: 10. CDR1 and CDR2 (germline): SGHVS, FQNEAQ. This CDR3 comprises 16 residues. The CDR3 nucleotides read TGTGCCAGCGCGATAGCGGGGGCGAGGGACACCGGGGAGCTGTTTTTT. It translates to CASAIAGARDTGELFF.

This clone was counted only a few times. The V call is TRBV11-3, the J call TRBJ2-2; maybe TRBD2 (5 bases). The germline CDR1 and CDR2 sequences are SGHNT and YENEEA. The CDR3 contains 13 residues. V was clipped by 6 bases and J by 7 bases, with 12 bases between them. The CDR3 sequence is CASRRSAGGELFF. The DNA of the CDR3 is TGTGCCAGCAGACGTAGCGCGGGCGGGGAGCTGTTTTTT. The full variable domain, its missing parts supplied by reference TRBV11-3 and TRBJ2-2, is EAGVVQSPRYKIIEKKQPVAFWCNPISGHNTLYWYLQNLGQGPELLIRYENEEAVDDSQLPKDRFSAERLKGVDSTLKIQPAELGDSAVYLCASRRSAGGELFFGEGSRLTVL.

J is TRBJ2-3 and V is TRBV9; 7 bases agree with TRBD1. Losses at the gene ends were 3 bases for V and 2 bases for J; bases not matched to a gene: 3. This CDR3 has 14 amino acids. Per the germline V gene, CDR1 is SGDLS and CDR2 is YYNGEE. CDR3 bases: TGTGCCAGCAGCGCGGGACAGATCACAGATACGCAGTATTTT. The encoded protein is CASSAGQITDTQYF. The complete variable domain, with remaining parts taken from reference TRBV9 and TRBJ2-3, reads DSGVTQTPKHLITATGQRVTLRCSPRSGDLSVYWYQQSLDQGLQFLIQYYNGEERAKGNILERFSAQQFPDLHSELNLSSLELGDSALYFCASSAGQITDTQYFGPGTRLTVL.